The clone carrying this TCR beta chain was counted a few times. The target antigen is unknown. Via MiXCR, TCRdb re-called the 5' RACE reads, giving one row per CDR3 protein. The data show about 360,000 distinct CDR3 sequences, 14% to 15% seen once. Germline V gene lookup returns CDR1 MNHNS and CDR2 SASEGT. V was pared by 7 bases and J by 1 base, with 16 bases between. The CDR3 covers 16 residues. The sample originates from a study of CD8 T cells in ankylosing spondylitis. Study-level points and caveats: A TCR beta motif of 8 or 9 highly homologous variants appeared characteristic of ankylosing spondylitis blood.

Sample: blood, either unsorted or a sorted T cell fraction (not recorded which). The clonotype was recovered from a male donor with ankylosing spondylitis or in good health (not recorded which). The chain joins TRBV6-1 to TRBJ2-2; perhaps TRBD2 as D (5 bases). The CDR3 DNA sequence: TGTGCCAGCACCTTTGCAAGAGGGTGGAACACCGGGGAGCTGTTTTTT. Its translation: CASTFARGWNTGELFF.